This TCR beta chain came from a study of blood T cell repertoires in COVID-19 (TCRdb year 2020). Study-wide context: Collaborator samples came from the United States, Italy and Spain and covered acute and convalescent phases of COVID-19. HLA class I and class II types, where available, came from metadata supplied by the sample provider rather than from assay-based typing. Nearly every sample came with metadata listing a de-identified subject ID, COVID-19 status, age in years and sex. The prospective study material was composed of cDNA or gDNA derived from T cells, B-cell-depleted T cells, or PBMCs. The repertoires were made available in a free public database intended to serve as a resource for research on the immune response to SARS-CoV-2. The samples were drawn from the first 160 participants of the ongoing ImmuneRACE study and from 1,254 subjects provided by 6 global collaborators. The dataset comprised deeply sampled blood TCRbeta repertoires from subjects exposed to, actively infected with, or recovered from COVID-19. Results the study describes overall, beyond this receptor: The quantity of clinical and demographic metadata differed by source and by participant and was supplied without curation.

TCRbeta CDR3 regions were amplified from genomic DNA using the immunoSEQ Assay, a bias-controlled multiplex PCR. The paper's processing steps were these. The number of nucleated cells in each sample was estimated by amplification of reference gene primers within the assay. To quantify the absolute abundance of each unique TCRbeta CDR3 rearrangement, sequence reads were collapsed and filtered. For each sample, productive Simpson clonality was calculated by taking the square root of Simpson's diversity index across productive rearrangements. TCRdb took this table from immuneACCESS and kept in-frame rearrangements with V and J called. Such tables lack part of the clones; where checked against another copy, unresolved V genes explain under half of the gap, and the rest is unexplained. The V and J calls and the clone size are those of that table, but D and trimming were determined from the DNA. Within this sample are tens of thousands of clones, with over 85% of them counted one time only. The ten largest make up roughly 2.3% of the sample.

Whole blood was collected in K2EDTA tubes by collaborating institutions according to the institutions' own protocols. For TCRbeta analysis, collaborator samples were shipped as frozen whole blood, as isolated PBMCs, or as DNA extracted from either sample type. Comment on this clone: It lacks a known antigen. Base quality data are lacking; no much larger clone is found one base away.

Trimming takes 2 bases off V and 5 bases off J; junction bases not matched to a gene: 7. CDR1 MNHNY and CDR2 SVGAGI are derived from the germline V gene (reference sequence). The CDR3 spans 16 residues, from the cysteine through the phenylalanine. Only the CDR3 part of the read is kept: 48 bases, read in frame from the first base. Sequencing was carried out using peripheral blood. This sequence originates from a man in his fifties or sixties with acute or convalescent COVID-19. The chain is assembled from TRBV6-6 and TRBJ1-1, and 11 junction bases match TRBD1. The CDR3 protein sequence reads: CASSYALDRGRTEAFF. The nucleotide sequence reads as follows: TGTGCCAGCAGTTACGCTTTGGACAGGGGGCGGACTGAAGCTTTCTTT.